These T cell receptor beta chains were read from a single sample in a study of blood T cell repertoires in COVID-19. Using immunoSEQ multiplex PCR, the repertoire was profiled, and TCRdb retains in-frame clones only, with some absent. The top ten hold under 2.5% of the sample, which has around 250,000 clones, approximately 85% seen once. The sequencing sample was made of PBMCs or T cells enriched from blood (not recorded which). Every receptor here comes from a woman aged 45-65 years who had recovered from COVID-19. Both conserved end residues are part of each CDR3. D genes are given only for firm matches. Rows may omit the clone size; those that give it use once, few, many or a size class.

abundance	v_gene	d_gene	j_gene	CDR3nt	CDR3aa
NA	TRBV19	TRBD2	TRBJ2-1	TGTGCCAGTAGTATGGGGCGGGAGGGCCGCAATGAGCAGTTCTTC	CASSMGREGRNEQFF
NA	TRBV10-1	NA	TRBJ1-2	TGCGCCAGCCTCGACAGAATTAAATGGTTGGATGGCTACACCTTC	CASLDRIKWLDGYTF
NA	TRBV4-1	TRBD1	TRBJ1-1	TGCGCCAGCAGCCATAAGGTCCGAGGGACAGAACTAAACACTGAAGCTTTCTTT	CASSHKVRGTELNTEAFF
NA	TRBV24-1	NA	TRBJ2-2	TGTGCCACCAGTGACCGCAGGGGGGACTTCGCGAACACCGGGGAGCTGTTTTTT	CATSDRRGDFANTGELFF
NA	TRBV7-2	TRBD1	TRBJ1-1	TGTGCCAGCAGCTCCGGACAGGGTTCCACTGAAGCTTTCTTT	CASSSGQGSTEAFF
NA	TRBV5-1	NA	TRBJ2-7	TGCGCCAGCAGCTTGGCCACAGGAGCCTACGAGCAGTACTTC	CASSLATGAYEQYF
NA	TRBV5-4	NA	TRBJ1-2	TGTGCCAGCAGCCGGCAGGGCCTCTTAACTAACTATGGCTACACCTTC	CASSRQGLLTNYGYTF
NA	TRBV4-1	NA	TRBJ2-5	TGCGCCAGCAGCCAGCCCCAGGTCCACGAGACCCAGTACTTC	CASSQPQVHETQYF
NA	TRBV6-5	TRBD2	TRBJ2-1	TGTGCCAGCAGTTCCCTTAGCGGGAGTCGGAATGAGCAGTTCTTC	CASSSLSGSRNEQFF
NA	TRBV28	NA	TRBJ1-2	TGTGCCAGCAGTATTCTACAGGGATGGACGGATTGGATTGGCTACACCTTC	CASSILQGWTDWIGYTF
few	TRBV5-1	TRBD1	TRBJ1-6	TGCGCCAGCAGCCAGACAGGGGGAAGGAATTCACCCCTCCACTTT	CASSQTGGRNSPLHF
once	TRBV7-9	NA	TRBJ1-1	TGTGCCAGCAGCTTCCCAGGGACTGAAGCTTTCTTT	CASSFPGTEAFF
NA	TRBV19	TRBD1	TRBJ2-1	TGTGCCAGTAGTATAAGGGACAGGGACTACAATGAGCAGTTCTTC	CASSIRDRDYNEQFF
NA	TRBV28	NA	TRBJ2-7	TGTGCCAGCAGGACGAGACTAGAAAGGTCCTACGAGCAGTACTTC	CASRTRLERSYEQYF
NA	TRBV27	TRBD1	TRBJ1-2	TGTGCCAGCAGTTTACAGGGGGCAGGTTATGGCTACACCTTC	CASSLQGAGYGYTF
few	TRBV30	TRBD2	TRBJ2-1	TGTGCCTGGAGTCGAAGCGGGAGCTCCAATGAGCAGTTCTTC	CAWSRSGSSNEQFF
NA	TRBV19	TRBD2	TRBJ2-1	TGTGCCAGCCGGGGGACTAGCGGGACCAATGAGCAGTTCTTC	CASRGTSGTNEQFF
few	TRBV4-1	NA	TRBJ2-2	TGCGCCAGCAGCCAAACAGGGTCCGCCGGGGAGCTGTTTTTT	CASSQTGSAGELFF
NA	TRBV5-1	TRBD2	TRBJ2-2	TGCGCCAGCAGCTTGACTAGCGGGAGGGGTTTCACCGGGGAGCTGTTTTTT	CASSLTSGRGFTGELFF
NA	TRBV2	NA	TRBJ2-2	TGTGCCAGCAGTGTTCAGGGGCCCTTCCACGCGAACACCGGGGAGCTGTTTTTT	CASSVQGPFHANTGELFF
once	TRBV28	TRBD2	TRBJ2-5	TGTGCCAGCAGTTTATGGGGGCTAGCGGGTATACGGGAGACCCAGTACTTC	CASSLWGLAGIRETQYF
NA	TRBV4-2	TRBD1	TRBJ2-1	TGTGCCAGCAGCCAAACAGACAGGGCCCCTTACAATGAGCAGTTCTTC	CASSQTDRAPYNEQFF
NA	TRBV25-1	TRBD1	TRBJ1-4	TGTGCCAGCAGTGACAACAGGGGCAGCCGTGCAACTAATGAAAAACTGTTTTTT	CASSDNRGSRATNEKLFF
NA	TRBV7-3	TRBD1	TRBJ2-5	TGTGCCAGCAGTTCACAGGGGGCGCAGGAGACCCAGTACTTC	CASSSQGAQETQYF
NA	TRBV28	NA	TRBJ1-1	TGTGCCAGCACAAAACGGGGACAAAGGCTGAACACTGAAGCTTTCTTT	CASTKRGQRLNTEAFF
few	TRBV27	TRBD1	TRBJ2-7	TGTGCCAGCAGCCCGTGGGGACAGGGGGCTGATGAGCAGTACTTC	CASSPWGQGADEQYF